The 25 T cell receptor beta chains reported below all come from one sample, sequenced in a study of cytomegalovirus exposure and HLA in healthy donors. The PCR employed 60 Vbeta primers together with 13 Jbeta primers. Data came from immunoSEQ multiplex PCR; TCRdb stores just in-frame clones and leaves some out. Of 95,000 to 100,000 clones detected, approximately 77% appear once; the ten largest clones hold about 8.3%. Sample: PBMCs. These TCRs come from a female donor in good health and CMV-seronegative.

V is TRBV28 and J is TRBJ1-4, with D possibly matching TRBD1 (5 bases). This CDR3 has 14 amino acids. Germline values: CDR1 MDHEN, CDR2 SYDVKM. The V and J ends lost 5 bases and 4 bases respectively, with 11 bases between them. This chain's CDR3 is CASSTTDLNEKLFF. The CDR3 DNA is TGTGCCAGCAGTACGACAGACCTTAATGAAAAACTGTTTTTT.

The chain uses TRBV7-9 and TRBJ2-6; D not resolved. The germline V gene encodes CDR1 SEHNR and CDR2 FQNEAQ (reference sequence). Trimming cost V 2 bases and J 4 bases, with 3 bases left between them. This CDR3 is built from 13 residues. The CDR3 sequence: CASSLQGANVLTF. In DNA, the CDR3 is TGTGCCAGCAGCTTACAGGGGGCCAACGTCCTGACTTTC.

The gene calls are TRBV19 and TRBJ1-2; possible D gene TRBD1, 6 bases. The CDR3 has 15 amino acids. Germline assignment: CDR1 LNHDA and CDR2 SQIVND (reference sequence). V dropped 9 bases and J dropped 4 bases, with 21 bases sitting between them. CDR3 sequence reads: CASLGAGLPGYGYTF. CDR3 DNA: TGTGCCAGCCTGGGGGCCGGATTACCTGGCTATGGCTACACCTTC.

The chain couples TRBV2 to TRBJ2-3, with TRBD1 matching 7 bases. From germline, CDR1 is SNHLY and CDR2 FYNNEI. The CDR3 sequence is 16 residues long. With V trimmed by 6 bases and J by 0 bases, 9 bases remained unmatched. CDR3 DNA: TGTGCCAGCAGCCCCACAGGGGACCGGAGCACAGATACGCAGTATTTT. Translated: CASSPTGDRSTDTQYF. Full variable domain (outside the CDR3, taken from reference TRBV2 and TRBJ2-3): EPEVTQTPSHQVTQMGQEVILRCVPISNHLYFYWYRQILGQKVEFLVSFYNNEISEKSEIFDDQFSVERPDGSNFTLKIRSTKLEDSAMYFCASSPTGDRSTDTQYFGPGTRLTVL.

The chain is built from TRBV6-1 and TRBJ2-1; D is possibly TRBD2 (6 bases). CDR3 length equals 14 residues. Per the germline V gene, CDR1 is MNHNS and CDR2 is SASEGT. V lost 5 bases and J lost 8, with 16 bases in between. The CDR3 loop is CASSYRGGIYEQFF. The CDR3 bases are TGTGCCAGCAGTTATAGGGGAGGTATTTATGAGCAGTTCTTC.

The chain uses TRBV7-2 and TRBJ1-3, with D unclear. The CDR3 length is 15 residues. Germline loops: CDR1 SGHTA, CDR2 FQGNSA. Trimming shortened V by 0 bases and J by 3 bases, and 9 bases separated the two germline ends. The CDR3 bases are TGTGCCAGCAGCTTAGCGTCGTTCGTTGGAAACACCATATATTTT. Translation gives CASSLASFVGNTIYF.

The rearrangement joins TRBV7-9 to TRBJ2-7; 7 bases align to TRBD1. Per germline, CDR1 SEHNR and CDR2 FQNEAQ (reference sequence). The V gene end was trimmed by 5 bases and the J gene end by 1 base; junction bases not matched to a gene: 8. The CDR3 loop spans 15 amino acids. CDR3 DNA sequence: TGTGCCAGCAGCCCCCGGACAGGCCAATCCTACGAGCAGTACTTC. Amino acid sequence: CASSPRTGQSYEQYF.

This chain uses TRBV7-3 with TRBJ2-3, with 12 positions matching TRBD2. Germline V CDR1 and CDR2: SGHTA, FQGTGA. The V segment lost 5 bases and the J segment 3 bases; nucleotides outside the gene matches: 6. The CDR3 loop spans 16 amino acids. The DNA of the CDR3 is TGTGCCAGCAGCCCCTCGCTAGCGGGGGGGACAGATACGCAGTATTTT. Translation gives CASSPSLAGGTDTQYF.

The V gene is TRBV5-5, the J gene TRBJ1-3; D is unresolved. This CDR3 comprises 14 residues. Between the trimmed V and J ends, which lost 3 bases and 0 bases, there was a span of 7 bases. Germline V CDR1 and CDR2: SGHKS, YYEKEE (reference sequence). The CDR3 loop is CASSYPDSGNTIYF. CDR3 DNA: TGTGCCAGCAGCTACCCAGACTCTGGAAACACCATATATTTT.

The gene calls are TRBV27 and TRBJ1-1; 7 bases align to TRBD1. Germline CDR1 MNHEY, CDR2 SMNVEV (reference sequence). J was trimmed by 4 bases and V by 1 base; bases with no gene match: 15. There are 18 residues in the CDR3. The CDR3 region is CASSLFALGQPRLTEAFF. The CDR3 region has the DNA TGTGCCAGCAGTTTATTTGCGCTGGGACAGCCTAGGCTCACTGAAGCTTTCTTT.

The J gene is TRBJ2-7, the V gene TRBV30; the D gene is possibly TRBD2 (6 bases). The ends were cut back, 3 bases at V and 4 bases at J, with 13 bases in the middle. The CDR3 loop spans 13 amino acids. Germline CDR1 is GTSNPN and CDR2 is SVGIG (reference sequence). CDR3 in DNA: TGTGCCTGGAGAGCCGGGAGAACGTACGAGCAGTACTTC. The encoded protein is CAWRAGRTYEQYF.

This clone has a single count. V gene TRBV6-5 combines with J gene TRBJ2-7; 7 bases map to TRBD1. CDR1 and CDR2 from the germline V gene are MNHEY and SVGAGI. CDR3 length: 14 residues. The trim removed 2 bases at V and 3 bases at J, leaving 4 bases unmatched. CDR3 sequence: CASSYGQGVYEQYF. Here the CDR3 DNA reads TGTGCCAGCAGTTACGGGCAGGGGGTCTACGAGCAGTACTTC.

This chain uses TRBV4-1 with TRBJ2-7; D is undetermined. CDR3 length equals 13 residues. Trimming stripped 7 bases from V and 0 bases from J, with 10 bases between. Per germline, CDR1 MGHRA and CDR2 YSYEKL. CDR3 sequence (DNA): TGCGCCAGCACAGACTCAAGCTCCTACGAGCAGTACTTC. It codes for CASTDSSSYEQYF.

The chain recombines TRBV23-1 with TRBJ2-1; the match to TRBD1 covers 9 bases. TRBV23-1 is recorded as an ORF, its role being uncertain. J lost 1 base, V lost 1 base, and 2 bases had no gene match. CDR3 length: 16 residues. The CDR3 loop reads CASSQCGTGSYNEQFF. CDR3 bases: TGCGCCAGCAGTCAATGCGGGACAGGGTCCTACAATGAGCAGTTCTTC.

The chain uses TRBV28 and TRBJ2-4; TRBD1 agrees at 11 bases. Germline assignment: CDR1 MDHEN and CDR2 SYDVKM. The junction had 3 bases not matched to a gene; V was cut back by 5 bases and J by 9 bases. CDR3 length: 13 residues. CDR3 nucleotide sequence: TGTGCCAGCAGTAGGGACAGGGGGGTCATTCAGTACTTC. Translated, it gives CASSRDRGVIQYF.

The chain combines TRBV28 with TRBJ2-5; no firm D call. The CDR3 totals 11 residues. V dropped 6 bases and J dropped 2 bases, with 4 bases sitting between them. Germline CDR1 and CDR2: MDHEN and SYDVKM. The CDR3 sequence is CASSPQETQYF. CDR3 nucleotide sequence: TGTGCCAGCAGCCCTCAAGAGACCCAGTACTTC.

Regarding this clone: One junction end does not reproduce the germline sequence, and a read error may be involved. V usage is TRBV7-9 and J usage is TRBJ1-3, with D possibly matching TRBD1 (5 bases). CDR1 is SEHNR and CDR2 is FQNEAQ in the germline V gene (reference sequence). The length of the CDR3 is 18 residues. The CDR3 sequence is CSSSLTYRSPRSGNTIYF. The CDR3 bases are TGTTCCAGCAGCTTAACGTACAGGTCGCCACGCTCTGGAAACACCATATATTTT.

The genes are TRBV2 and TRBJ2-5; weak D call: TRBD1 (6 bases). This CDR3 spans 15 amino acids. Germline CDR1 reads SNHLY; CDR2 reads FYNNEI. V was shortened by 2 bases and J by 4 bases, with 14 bases between the two germline ends. As DNA, the CDR3 is TGTGCCAGCAGTGAACCCACAGGGTGGTCAGAGACCCAGTACTTC. This translates into CASSEPTGWSETQYF.

J is TRBJ1-2 and V is TRBV7-3; 9 nucleotides line up with TRBD1. The CDR3 is made up of 13 amino acids. The germline V gene encodes CDR1 SGHTA and CDR2 FQGTGA. V lost 5 bases, J lost 8 bases, and 6 bases stayed unmatched. This CDR3 is CASSVGQGSGYTF. CDR3 DNA sequence: TGTGCCAGCAGCGTGGGACAGGGTAGCGGCTACACCTTC.

The chain carries TRBV7-3 and TRBJ2-2, with a weak D call TRBD2 (6 bases). Germline V gene lookup returns CDR1 SGHTA and CDR2 FQGTGA. CDR3 length: 15 residues. The germline V and J ends were trimmed by 0 bases and 1 base, with 6 bases remaining between them. The CDR3: CASSLTSGNTGELFF. In nucleotides, the CDR3 is TGTGCCAGCAGCTTAACTAGCGGGAACACCGGGGAGCTGTTTTTT.

V gene TRBV4-1 combines with J gene TRBJ2-4; 9 bases agree with TRBD2. Germline V gene lookup returns CDR1 MGHRA and CDR2 YSYEKL. This CDR3 has 17 amino acids. After removal of 0 bases from V and 6 bases from J, the junction contained 9 bases not matched to a gene. The CDR3 is CASSQDGRGGRGNIQYF. The CDR3 region has the DNA TGCGCCAGCAGCCAAGATGGGCGGGGGGGCCGGGGAAACATTCAGTACTTC.

This chain connects TRBV27 to TRBJ2-3; weak D call: TRBD1 (5 bases). CDR1 is MNHEY and CDR2 is SMNVEV in the germline V gene (reference sequence). This CDR3 spans 15 amino acids. Trimming removed 4 bases from V and 2 bases from J, with 13 bases in between. CDR3 in DNA: TGTGCCAGCAGTTCAGGTTGGACACTCACAGATACGCAGTATTTT. This encodes CASSSGWTLTDTQYF.

This chain connects TRBV11-3 to TRBJ2-2, with D unresolved. The CDR3 sequence is 14 residues long. V was pared by 3 bases and J by 2 bases, with 7 bases between. Germline V gene data show CDR1 as SGHNT and CDR2 as YENEEA. The CDR3: CASSFRINTGELFF. CDR3 DNA sequence: TGTGCCAGCAGCTTCAGAATTAACACCGGGGAGCTGTTTTTT.

The chain has TRBV27 and TRBJ2-5, with D unresolved. Germline lookup yields CDR1 MNHEY and CDR2 SMNVEV (reference sequence). The CDR3 has 15 amino acids. The V end was cut by 0 bases, the J end by 4 bases, with 12 bases between. CDR3 nucleotides: TGTGCCAGCAGTTTATCTGCTTCCTTTAGAGAGACCCAGTACTTC. Translating it yields CASSLSASFRETQYF.

For the CDR3, the DNA is TGTGCCAGCAGCTCCTCTAGCGGGAGGGCTTACGAGCAGTACTTC. It is translated as CASSSSSGRAYEQYF. The chain has TRBV7-8 and TRBJ2-7; TRBD2 matches 12 bases. Germline assignment: CDR1 SGHVS and CDR2 FQNEAQ. J gave up 4 bases and V 4 bases, and 5 bases lay outside the gene matches. This CDR3 is built from 15 residues.